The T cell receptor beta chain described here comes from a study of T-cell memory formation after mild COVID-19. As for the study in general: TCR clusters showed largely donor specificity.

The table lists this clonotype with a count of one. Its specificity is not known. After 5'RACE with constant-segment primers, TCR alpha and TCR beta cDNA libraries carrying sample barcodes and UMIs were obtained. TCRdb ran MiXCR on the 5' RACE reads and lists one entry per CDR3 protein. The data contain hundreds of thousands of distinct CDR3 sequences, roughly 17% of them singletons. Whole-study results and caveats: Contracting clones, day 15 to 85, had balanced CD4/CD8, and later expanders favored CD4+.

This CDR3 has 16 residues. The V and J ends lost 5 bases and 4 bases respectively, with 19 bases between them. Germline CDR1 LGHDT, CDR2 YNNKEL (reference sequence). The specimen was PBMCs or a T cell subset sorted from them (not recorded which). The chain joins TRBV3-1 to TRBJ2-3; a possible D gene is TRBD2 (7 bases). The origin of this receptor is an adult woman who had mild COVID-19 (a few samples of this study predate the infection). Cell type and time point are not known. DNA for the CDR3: TGTGCCAGCAGCACTCGCGCCCGGGGGGCCCCAGATACGCAGTATTTT. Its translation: CASSTRARGAPDTQYF.